These 18 T cell receptor beta chains originate from one sample sequenced in a study of cytomegalovirus exposure and HLA in healthy donors. This PCR relied on a set of 60 Vbeta primers and 13 Jbeta primers. Produced via immunoSEQ multiplex PCR; TCRdb's table is partial and in-frame only. The sample has 100,000 to 150,000 clones, just under 75% seen once. The sequencing input was PBMCs. The receptors were gathered from a man aged 60 to 69 in good health and CMV-seropositive.

The rearrangement links TRBV9 to TRBJ2-5; 9 bases are a match to TRBD1. Losses at the gene ends were 4 bases for V and 4 bases for J; bases not matched to a gene: 5. The germline gives CDR1 SGDLS, CDR2 YYNGEE. CDR3 length: 14 amino acids. The CDR3 DNA reads as TGTGCCAGCAGCCCAAGGACAGGGGTAGAGACCCAGTACTTC. It encodes CASSPRTGVETQYF.

This clone was detected only a few times. The chain links TRBV10-1 to TRBJ2-1; 8 positions match TRBD1. V shed 3 bases, J shed 1 base, and the junction held 5 bases outside the gene matches. Per germline, CDR1 WNHNN and CDR2 SYGVQD (reference sequence). The CDR3 sequence is 16 residues long. The CDR3 loop is CASSDHGTGSYNEQFF. CDR3 DNA: TGCGCCAGCAGTGACCACGGGACAGGATCCTACAATGAGCAGTTCTTC.

The CDR3 DNA reads TGTGCCAGCAGCCCGACTGCGGCATCCTACGAGCAGTACTTC. It encodes CASSPTAASYEQYF. This sequence joins TRBV9 and TRBJ2-7; D uncertain. Per the germline V gene, CDR1 is SGDLS and CDR2 is YYNGEE. The CDR3 is 14 amino acids. V dropped 4 bases and J dropped 1 base, with 12 bases sitting between them.

The J gene is TRBJ1-2, the V gene TRBV5-1; the D gene is possibly TRBD1 (6 bases). V gave up 4 bases and J gave up 1 base, with 14 bases separating them. CDR3 length: 15 residues. Per germline, CDR1 SGHRS and CDR2 YFSETQ. The CDR3 region is CASSRRGSDNYGYTF. The CDR3, as DNA: TGCGCCAGCAGCCGCAGGGGCTCCGATAACTATGGCTACACCTTC.

The chain links TRBV5-1 to TRBJ2-3; D gene uncertain. In germline, CDR1 is SGHRS, CDR2 YFSETQ. The ends were cut back, 1 base at V and 0 bases at J, with 3 bases in the middle. The CDR3 is 13 amino acids. This chain's CDR3 is CASSLPSTDTQYF. The CDR3 bases are TGCGCCAGCAGCTTGCCAAGCACAGATACGCAGTATTTT. The full variable domain, with the rest looked up from reference TRBV5-1 and TRBJ2-3, is KAGVTQTPRYLIKTRGQQVTLSCSPISGHRSVSWYQQTPGQGLQFLFEYFSETQRNKGNFPGRFSGRQFSNSRSEMNVSTLELGDSALYLCASSLPSTDTQYFGPGTRLTVL.

J is TRBJ1-2 and V is TRBV5-1, with D uncertain. The CDR3 totals 15 residues. V lost 3 bases to trimming and J lost 8 bases, with 20 bases between them. Germline V gene data show CDR1 as SGHRS and CDR2 as YFSETQ. DNA for the CDR3: TGCGCCAGCAGCTGGCACCGGGCCTCAGGCGGGGGCTACACCTTC. It codes for CASSWHRASGGGYTF.

The chain combines TRBV15 with TRBJ1-5; D gene uncertain. Between the trimmed V and J ends, which lost 5 bases and 4 bases, there was a span of 9 bases. CDR1 and CDR2 (germline): LNHNV, YYDKDF (reference sequence). The CDR3 loop spans 13 amino acids. This CDR3 reads CATSRSWNQPQHF. The CDR3 DNA follows: TGTGCCACCAGCCGGAGTTGGAATCAGCCCCAGCATTTT. Full variable domain (missing parts from reference TRBV15 and TRBJ1-5): DAMVIQNPRYQVTQFGKPVTLSCSQTLNHNVMYWYQQKSSQAPKLLFHYYDKDFNNEADTPDNFQSRRPNTSFCFLDIRSPGLGDTAMYLCATSRSWNQPQHFGDGTRLSIL.

The chain recombines TRBV2 with TRBJ2-2; 8 nucleotides agree with TRBD1. CDR1 SNHLY and CDR2 FYNNEI come from the germline V gene. The CDR3 is made up of 15 amino acids. V lost 6 bases, J lost 6 bases, and 9 bases stayed unmatched. CDR3 sequence (DNA): TGTGCCAGCAGCCAAGACAGGGGTGGAGCCGGGGAGCTGTTTTTT. Protein: CASSQDRGGAGELFF.

The chain recombines TRBV7-3 with TRBJ2-2, with TRBD1 matching 9 bases. This CDR3 comprises 15 residues. The V gene end was trimmed by 5 bases and the J gene end by 5 bases; junction bases not matched to a gene: 6. Germline values: CDR1 SGHTA, CDR2 FQGTGA. The chain's CDR3 is CASSRTGDNTGELFF. The CDR3 nucleotides read TGTGCCAGCAGCCGGACAGGGGATAATACCGGGGAGCTGTTTTTT. The full variable domain, in which reference TRBV7-3 and TRBJ2-2 provide the parts outside the CDR3, is GAGVSQTPSNKVTEKGKYVELRCDPISGHTALYWYRQSLGQGPEFLIYFQGTGAADDSGLPNDRFFAVRPEGSVSTLKIQRTERGDSAVYLCASSRTGDNTGELFFGEGSRLTVL.

This clone showed up just once. The chain is built from TRBV25-1 and TRBJ2-4, with 7 bases matching TRBD1. CDR1 MGHDK and CDR2 SYGVNS come from the germline V gene. With V trimmed by 2 bases and J by 8 bases, 3 bases remained unmatched. The CDR3 has 13 amino acids. The CDR3 sequence is CASSEQGVDIQYF. CDR3 nucleotides: TGTGCCAGCAGTGAACAGGGGGTTGACATTCAGTACTTC. The whole variable domain, filled in from reference TRBV25-1 and TRBJ2-4, reads EADIYQTPRYLVIGTGKKITLECSQTMGHDKMYWYQQDPGMELHLIHYSYGVNSTEKGDLSSESTVSRIRTEHFPLTLESARPSHTSQYLCASSEQGVDIQYFGAGTRLSVL.

This clone was seen a handful of times. This sequence joins TRBV5-1 and TRBJ2-1, with D perhaps matching TRBD2 (5 bases). Germline CDR1 SGHRS, CDR2 YFSETQ. This CDR3 has 14 residues. Trimming stripped 4 bases from V and 1 base from J, with 9 bases between. Here the CDR3 reads CASSRGESYNEQFF. The CDR3 DNA follows: TGCGCCAGCAGCCGGGGAGAGTCCTACAATGAGCAGTTCTTC. The whole variable domain, remainder taken from reference TRBV5-1 and TRBJ2-1, is KAGVTQTPRYLIKTRGQQVTLSCSPISGHRSVSWYQQTPGQGLQFLFEYFSETQRNKGNFPGRFSGRQFSNSRSEMNVSTLELGDSALYLCASSRGESYNEQFFGPGTRLTVL.

V is TRBV28 and J is TRBJ2-5; D is unresolved. This CDR3 spans 12 amino acids. Trimming took off 2 bases at V and 5 bases at J, with 6 bases between the two ends. Germline lookup yields CDR1 MDHEN and CDR2 SYDVKM. Here the CDR3 reads CASSLVRETQYF. In nucleotides, the CDR3 is TGTGCCAGCAGTTTAGTCCGGGAGACCCAGTACTTC. The full variable domain, with the rest looked up from reference TRBV28 and TRBJ2-5, is DVKVTQSSRYLVKRTGEKVFLECVQDMDHENMFWYRQDPGLGLRLIYFSYDVKMKEKGDIPEGYSVSREKKERFSLILESASTNQTSMYLCASSLVRETQYFGPGTRLLVL.

The V and J genes are TRBV11-2 and TRBJ1-4; 7 bases are shared with TRBD1. Per germline, CDR1 SGHAT and CDR2 FQNNGV. This CDR3 comprises 15 residues. V was clipped by 5 bases and J by 5 bases; unmatched bases: 8. Here the CDR3 reads CASSARQGFNEKLFF. The CDR3 DNA is TGTGCCAGCAGCGCCCGACAGGGTTTCAATGAAAAACTGTTTTTT.

CDR3 loop: CASMFRRGIDEQYF. CDR3 DNA sequence: TGTGCCAGCATGTTCAGACGGGGGATTGACGAGCAGTACTTC. The chain recombines TRBV6-5 with TRBJ2-7, with a weak D call TRBD2 (6 bases). Germline CDR1 MNHEY, CDR2 SVGAGI. Trimming pared 7 bases from V and 5 bases from J, leaving 18 bases between. The CDR3 totals 14 residues.

The gene calls are TRBV4-1 and TRBJ2-3; 8 bases are shared with TRBD2. From germline, CDR1 is MGHRA and CDR2 YSYEKL. The ends lost 7 bases at V and 3 bases at J; junction bases unmatched: 6. This CDR3 has 14 residues. The CDR3 DNA follows: TGCGCCAGCACTAACGGGGGGGCTACAGATACGCAGTATTTT. This gives the protein CASTNGGATDTQYF.

The gene calls are TRBV5-4 and TRBJ2-5; 9 bases agree with TRBD2. The junction had 9 bases not matched to a gene; V was cut back by 4 bases and J by 5 bases. The CDR3 consists of 15 residues. Per the germline V gene, CDR1 is SGHNT and CDR2 is YYREEE (reference sequence). CDR3 coding DNA: TGTGCCAGCAGCCCCGGGATTAGCGGGGGTGAGACCCAGTACTTC. The encoded protein is CASSPGISGGETQYF.

The rearrangement links TRBV19 to TRBJ1-3; a weak D match, TRBD1 (5 bases). The CDR3 is 16 amino acids. V lost 5 bases and J lost 2, with 16 bases in between. Germline-derived CDR1 and CDR2 are LNHDA and SQIVND (reference sequence). The CDR3 DNA is TGTGCCAGTAGTCCTGGGGCCCCGAGGACTGGAAACACCATATATTTT. Encoded protein: CASSPGAPRTGNTIYF.

The count of this clone is one. The rearrangement uses TRBV6-5 and TRBJ2-1; possibly TRBD1 for D (6 bases). Trimming cost V 6 bases and J 6 bases, with 12 bases left between them. The germline V gene encodes CDR1 MNHEY and CDR2 SVGAGI. CDR3 length: 13 amino acids. The chain's CDR3 is CASRLGQFNEQFF. The CDR3 DNA is TGTGCCAGCAGACTCGGACAGTTCAATGAGCAGTTCTTC.